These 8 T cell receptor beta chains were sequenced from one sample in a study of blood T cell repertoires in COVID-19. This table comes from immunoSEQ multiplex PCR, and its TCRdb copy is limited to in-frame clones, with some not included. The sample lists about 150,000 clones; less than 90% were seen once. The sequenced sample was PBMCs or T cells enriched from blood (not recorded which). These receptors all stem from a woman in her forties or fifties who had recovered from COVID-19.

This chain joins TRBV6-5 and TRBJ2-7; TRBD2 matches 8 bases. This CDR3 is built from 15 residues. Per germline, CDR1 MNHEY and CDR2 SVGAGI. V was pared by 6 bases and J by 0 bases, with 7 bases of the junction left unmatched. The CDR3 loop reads CASRYPGTSSYEQYF. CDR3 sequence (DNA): TGTGCCAGCAGGTATCCCGGGACTAGCTCCTACGAGCAGTACTTC.

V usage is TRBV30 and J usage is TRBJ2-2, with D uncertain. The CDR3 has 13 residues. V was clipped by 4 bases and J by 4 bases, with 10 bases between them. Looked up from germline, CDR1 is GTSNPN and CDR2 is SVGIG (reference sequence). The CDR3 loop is CAWTGLRTGELFF. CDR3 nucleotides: TGTGCCTGGACAGGATTACGCACCGGGGAGCTGTTTTTT. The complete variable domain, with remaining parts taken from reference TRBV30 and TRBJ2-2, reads SQTIHQWPATLVQPVGSPLSLECTVEGTSNPNLYWYRQAAGRGLQLLFYSVGIGQISSEVPQNLSASRPQDRQFILSSKKLLLSDSGFYLCAWTGLRTGELFFGEGSRLTVL.

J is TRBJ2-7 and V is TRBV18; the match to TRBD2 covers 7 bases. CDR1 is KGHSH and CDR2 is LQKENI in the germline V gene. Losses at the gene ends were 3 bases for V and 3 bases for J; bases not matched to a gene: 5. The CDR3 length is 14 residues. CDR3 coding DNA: TGTGCCAGCTCACCCTCCCGGGACTACTACGAGCAGTACTTC. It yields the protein CASSPSRDYYEQYF. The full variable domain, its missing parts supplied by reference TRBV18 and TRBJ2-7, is NAGVMQNPRHLVRRRGQEARLRCSPMKGHSHVYWYRQLPEEGLKFMVYLQKENIIDESGMPKERFSAEFPKEGPSILRIQQVVRGDSAAYFCASSPSRDYYEQYFGPGTRLTVT.

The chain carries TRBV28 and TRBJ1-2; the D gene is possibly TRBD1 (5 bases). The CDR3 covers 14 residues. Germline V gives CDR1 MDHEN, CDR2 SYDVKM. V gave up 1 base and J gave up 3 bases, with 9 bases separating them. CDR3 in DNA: TGTGCCAGCAGTTTATTCGCGGGGCACTATGGCTACACCTTC. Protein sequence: CASSLFAGHYGYTF.

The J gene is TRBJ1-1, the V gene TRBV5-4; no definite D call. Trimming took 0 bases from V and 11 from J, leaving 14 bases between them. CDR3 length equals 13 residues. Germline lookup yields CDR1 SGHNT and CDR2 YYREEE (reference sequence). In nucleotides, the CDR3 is TGTGCCAGCAGCTTGGCCATAGCCGGTCAGGCTTTCTTT. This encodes CASSLAIAGQAFF. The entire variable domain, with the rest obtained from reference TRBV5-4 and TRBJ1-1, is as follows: ETGVTQSPTHLIKTRGQQVTLRCSSQSGHNTVSWYQQALGQGPQFIFQYYREEENGRGNFPPRFSGLQFPNYSSELNVNALELDDSALYLCASSLAIAGQAFFGQGTRLTVV.

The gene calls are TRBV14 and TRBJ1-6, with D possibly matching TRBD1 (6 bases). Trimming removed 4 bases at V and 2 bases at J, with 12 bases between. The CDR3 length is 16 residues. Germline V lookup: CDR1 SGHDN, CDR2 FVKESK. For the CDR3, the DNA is TGTGCCAGCAGCCGCCAGGGGCAGGCCTATAATTCACCCCTCCACTTT. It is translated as CASSRQGQAYNSPLHF.

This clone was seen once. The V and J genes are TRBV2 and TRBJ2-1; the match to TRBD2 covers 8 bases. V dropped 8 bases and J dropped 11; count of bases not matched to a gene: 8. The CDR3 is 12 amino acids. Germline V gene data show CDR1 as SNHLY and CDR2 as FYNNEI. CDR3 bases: TGTGCCAGCTGTGGACTAGCTGGTAAGCAGTTCTTC. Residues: CASCGLAGKQFF.

The CDR3 protein is CAITGGGGTDTQYF. CDR3 coding DNA: TGTGCCATCACGGGCGGGGGCGGCACAGATACGCAGTATTTT. This sequence joins TRBV15 and TRBJ2-3; possible D gene TRBD2, 7 bases. CDR1 LNHNV and CDR2 YYDKDF come from the germline V gene (reference sequence). The CDR3 extends over 14 amino acids. V gave up 10 bases and J gave up 1 base, with 15 bases separating them.